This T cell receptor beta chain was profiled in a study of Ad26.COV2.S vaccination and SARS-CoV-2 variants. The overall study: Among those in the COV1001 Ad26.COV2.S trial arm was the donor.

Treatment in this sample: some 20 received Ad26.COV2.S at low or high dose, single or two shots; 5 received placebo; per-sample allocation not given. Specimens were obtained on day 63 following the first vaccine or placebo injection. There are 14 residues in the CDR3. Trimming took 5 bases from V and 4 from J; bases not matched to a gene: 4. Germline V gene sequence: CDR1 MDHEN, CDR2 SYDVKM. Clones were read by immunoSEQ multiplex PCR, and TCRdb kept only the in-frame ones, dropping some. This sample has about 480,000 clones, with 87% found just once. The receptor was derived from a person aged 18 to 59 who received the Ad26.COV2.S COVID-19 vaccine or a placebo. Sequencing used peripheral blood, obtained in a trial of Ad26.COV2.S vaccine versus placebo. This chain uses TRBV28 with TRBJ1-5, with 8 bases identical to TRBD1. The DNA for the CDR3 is TGTGCCAGCAGTACCAGGGACAGGAATCAGCCCCAGCATTTT. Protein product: CASSTRDRNQPQHF.